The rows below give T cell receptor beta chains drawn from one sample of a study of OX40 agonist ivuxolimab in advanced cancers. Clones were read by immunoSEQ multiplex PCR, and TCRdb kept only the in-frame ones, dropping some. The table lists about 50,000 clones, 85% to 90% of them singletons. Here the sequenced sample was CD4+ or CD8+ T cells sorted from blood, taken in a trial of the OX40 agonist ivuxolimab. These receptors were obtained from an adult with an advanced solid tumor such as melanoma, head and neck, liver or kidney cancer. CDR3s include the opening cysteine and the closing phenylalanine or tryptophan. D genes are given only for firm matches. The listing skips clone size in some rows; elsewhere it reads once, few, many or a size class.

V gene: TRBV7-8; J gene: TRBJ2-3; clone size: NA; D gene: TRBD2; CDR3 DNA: TGTGCCAGCAGCCTAGGGGTAGGGCTAGCGGGGGAAATATATACGCAGTATTTT; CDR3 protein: CASSLGVGLAGEIYTQYF
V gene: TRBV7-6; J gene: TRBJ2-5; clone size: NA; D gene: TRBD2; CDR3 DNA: TGTGCCAGCAGCTCTACTAGCGGGGGCTCGGGGGGGACCCAGTACTTC; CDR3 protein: CASSSTSGGSGGTQYF
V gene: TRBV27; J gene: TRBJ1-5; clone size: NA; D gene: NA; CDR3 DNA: TGTGCCAGCAGTCCCCGTACATTGGGCAATCAGCCCCAGCATTTT; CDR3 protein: CASSPRTLGNQPQHF
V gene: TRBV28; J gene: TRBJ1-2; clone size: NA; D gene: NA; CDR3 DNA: TGTGCCAGCAGTTCCGATCAATTC; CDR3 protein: CASSSDQF
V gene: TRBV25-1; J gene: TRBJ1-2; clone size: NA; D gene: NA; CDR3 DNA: TGTGCCAGCAGTGATAGATATGGCTACACCTTC; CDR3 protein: CASSDRYGYTF
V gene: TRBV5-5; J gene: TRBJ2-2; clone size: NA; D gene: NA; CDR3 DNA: TGTGCCAGCAGCTTGGCGGTGGCCGGGGAGCTGTTTTTT; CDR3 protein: CASSLAVAGELFF
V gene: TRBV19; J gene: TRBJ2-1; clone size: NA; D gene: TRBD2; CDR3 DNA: TGTGCCACGAAAACGGGGAGGGCCAACAATGAGCAGTTCTTC; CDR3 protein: CATKTGRANNEQFF
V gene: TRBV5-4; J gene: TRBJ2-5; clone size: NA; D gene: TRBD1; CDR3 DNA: TGTGCCAGCAGCATTGGGACAGGGCAAGAGACCCAGTACTTC; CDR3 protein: CASSIGTGQETQYF
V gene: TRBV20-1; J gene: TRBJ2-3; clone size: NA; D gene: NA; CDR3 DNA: TGCAGTGCTCCTATTCAGAGTACGCAGTATTTT; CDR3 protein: CSAPIQSTQYF
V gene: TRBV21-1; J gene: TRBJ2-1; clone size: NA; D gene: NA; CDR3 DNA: TGTGCCAGCAGCGCGACAGGGGAGTTCTACAATGAGCAGTTCTTC; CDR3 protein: CASSATGEFYNEQFF
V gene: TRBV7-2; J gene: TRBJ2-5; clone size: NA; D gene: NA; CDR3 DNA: TGTGCCAGCAGCTCAATGGGTGCTAGCCGGGAGACCCAGTACTTC; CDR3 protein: CASSSMGASRETQYF
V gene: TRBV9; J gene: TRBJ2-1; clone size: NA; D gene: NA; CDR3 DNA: TGTGCCAGCAGCAAGTACAATGAGCAGTTCTTC; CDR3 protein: CASSKYNEQFF
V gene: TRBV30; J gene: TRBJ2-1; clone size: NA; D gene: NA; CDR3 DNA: TGTGCCTGGAGTGTACTGGGCAATGAGCAGTTCTTC; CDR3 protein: CAWSVLGNEQFF
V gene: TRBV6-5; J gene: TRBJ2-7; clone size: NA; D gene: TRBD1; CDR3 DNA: TGTGCCAGCAGTTACTCGAAGGGGACAGCGACCTACGAGCAGTACTTC; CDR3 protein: CASSYSKGTATYEQYF
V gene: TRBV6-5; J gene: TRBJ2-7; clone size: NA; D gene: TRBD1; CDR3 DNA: TGTGCCACCCCCGGGACAGGGCCCACTACCTACGAGCAGTACTTC; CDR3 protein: CATPGTGPTTYEQYF
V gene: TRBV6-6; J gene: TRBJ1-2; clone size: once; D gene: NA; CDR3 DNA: TGTGCCAGCAGTTACTCCTCGACGGGGAACTATGGCTACACCTTC; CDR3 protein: CASSYSSTGNYGYTF
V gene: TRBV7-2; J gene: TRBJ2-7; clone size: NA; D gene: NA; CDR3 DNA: TGTGCCAGCAGCCCCCGGGGTGAGCAGTACTTC; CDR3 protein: CASSPRGEQYF
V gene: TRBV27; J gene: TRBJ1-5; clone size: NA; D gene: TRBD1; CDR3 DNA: TGTGCCAGCAGGCCAGGGACAGGGGGCAATCAGCCCCAGCATTTT; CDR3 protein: CASRPGTGGNQPQHF
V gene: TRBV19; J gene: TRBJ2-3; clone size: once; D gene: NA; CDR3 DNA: TGTGCCAGTAGGGGGGACGGCACAGATACGCAGTATTTT; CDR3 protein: CASRGDGTDTQYF
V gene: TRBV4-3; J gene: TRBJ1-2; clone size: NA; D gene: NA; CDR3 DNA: TGCGCCAGCAGCCAAGAGAGGGGCGGGGGCTACACCTTC; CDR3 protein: CASSQERGGGYTF
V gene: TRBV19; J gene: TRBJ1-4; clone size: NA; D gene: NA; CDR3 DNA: TGTGCCAGTAGTATCCAGGGTGATGAAAAACTGTTTTTT; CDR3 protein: CASSIQGDEKLFF
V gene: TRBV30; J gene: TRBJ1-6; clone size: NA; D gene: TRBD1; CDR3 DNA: TGTGCCGGGAGGACAGGGGGAGATTCACCCCTCCACTTT; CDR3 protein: CAGRTGGDSPLHF
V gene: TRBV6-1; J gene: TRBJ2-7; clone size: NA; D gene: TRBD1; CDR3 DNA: TGTGCCAGCAGTGAACCGGGACAGGCCTCCTACGAGCAGTACTTC; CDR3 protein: CASSEPGQASYEQYF
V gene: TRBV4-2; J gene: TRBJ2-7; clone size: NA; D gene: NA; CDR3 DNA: TGTGCCAGCAGCCAAGATCTCGGAAGCTCCTACGAGCAGTACTTC; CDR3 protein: CASSQDLGSSYEQYF
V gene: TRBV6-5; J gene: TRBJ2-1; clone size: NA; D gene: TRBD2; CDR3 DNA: TGTGCCAGCAGTTACAAGCTAGCGGGGGGGCCTAATGAGCAGTTCTTC; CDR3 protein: CASSYKLAGGPNEQFF
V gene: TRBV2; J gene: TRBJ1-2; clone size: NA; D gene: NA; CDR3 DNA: TGTGCCAGCAGTGAACGATCTAACTATGGCTACACCTTC; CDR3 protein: CASSERSNYGYTF
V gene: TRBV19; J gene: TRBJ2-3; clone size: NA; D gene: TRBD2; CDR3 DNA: TGTGCCAGTAGTAGACTAGCGGGGGGGAGCACAGATACGCAGTATTTT; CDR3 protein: CASSRLAGGSTDTQYF
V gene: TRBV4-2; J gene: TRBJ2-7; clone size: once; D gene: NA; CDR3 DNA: TGTGCCAGCAGCTGGGGACCGACCGCCTACGAGCAGTACTTC; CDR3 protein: CASSWGPTAYEQYF
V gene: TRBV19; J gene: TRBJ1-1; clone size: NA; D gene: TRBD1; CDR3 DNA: TGTGCCAGTAGTGGATCCGGGACAGTGAACACTGAAGCTTTCTTT; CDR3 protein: CASSGSGTVNTEAFF
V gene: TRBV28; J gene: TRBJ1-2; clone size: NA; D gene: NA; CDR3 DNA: TGTGCCAGCAGTTTACCCGGGACACGAAGTTACGTTGGCTACACCTTC; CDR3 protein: CASSLPGTRSYVGYTF
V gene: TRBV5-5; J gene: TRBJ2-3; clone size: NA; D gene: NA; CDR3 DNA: TGTGCCAGCAGACGGGATGTAGATACGCAGTATTTT; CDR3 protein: CASRRDVDTQYF
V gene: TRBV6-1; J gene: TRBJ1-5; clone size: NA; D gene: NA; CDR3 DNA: TGTGCCAGCAGTGAAGCCAGGGATCCAGGTAGCAATCAGCCCCAGCATTTT; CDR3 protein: CASSEARDPGSNQPQHF
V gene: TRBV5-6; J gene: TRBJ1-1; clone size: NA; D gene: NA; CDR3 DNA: TGTGCCAGCAGCTTATTTGGGGGCGCGTGGAACACTGAAGCTTTCTTT; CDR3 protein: CASSLFGGAWNTEAFF
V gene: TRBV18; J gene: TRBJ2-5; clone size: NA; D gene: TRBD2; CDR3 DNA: TGTGCCAGCTCACCATTTGGGGGACTAGCGGCTCAAGAGACCCAGTACTTC; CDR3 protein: CASSPFGGLAAQETQYF
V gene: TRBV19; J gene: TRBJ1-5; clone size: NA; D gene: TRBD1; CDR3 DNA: TGTGCCAGTAGCAGGGGACAGAGTGTTGATCAGCCCCAGCATTTT; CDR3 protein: CASSRGQSVDQPQHF
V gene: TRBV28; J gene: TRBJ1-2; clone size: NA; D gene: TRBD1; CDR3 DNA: TGTGCCAGCAGTCCCCGGGACAGGATATACTATGGCTACACCTTC; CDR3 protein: CASSPRDRIYYGYTF
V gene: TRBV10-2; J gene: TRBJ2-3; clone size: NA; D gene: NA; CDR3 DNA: TGCGCCAGCAGTAGGTCGGGGTCCACAGATACGCAGTATTTT; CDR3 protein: CASSRSGSTDTQYF
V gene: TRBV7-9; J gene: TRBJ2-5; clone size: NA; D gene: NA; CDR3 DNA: TGTGCCAGCAGCCGAGGCACAGGGACCCAGTACTTC; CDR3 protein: CASSRGTGTQYF
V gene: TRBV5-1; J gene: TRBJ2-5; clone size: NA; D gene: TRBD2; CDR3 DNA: TGCGCCAGCAGCTTAGGGACTAGCGTGTCCCAGACCCAGTACTTC; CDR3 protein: CASSLGTSVSQTQYF
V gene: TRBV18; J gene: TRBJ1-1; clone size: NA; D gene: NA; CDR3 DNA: TGTGCCAGCTCGGGGGGCGCGTTGAACACTGAAGCTTTCTTT; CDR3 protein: CASSGGALNTEAFF
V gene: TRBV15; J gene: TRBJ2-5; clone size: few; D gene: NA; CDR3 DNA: TGTGCCACCAGCAGAGCCAGGGTGGAGACCCAGTACTTC; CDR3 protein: CATSRARVETQYF
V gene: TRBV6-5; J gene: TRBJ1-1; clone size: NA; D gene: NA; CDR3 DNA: TGTGCCAGCAGGGCCGGGAGGAACACTGAAGCTTTCTTT; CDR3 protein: CASRAGRNTEAFF
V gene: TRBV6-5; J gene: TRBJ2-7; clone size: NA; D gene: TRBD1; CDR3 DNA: TGTGCCAGCAGTTACGGGGGAACAGGGGCCGAGCAGTACTTC; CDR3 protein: CASSYGGTGAEQYF
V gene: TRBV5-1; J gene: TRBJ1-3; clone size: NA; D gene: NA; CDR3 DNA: TGCGCCAGCAGCCAAAACGCGGGGGGCTCTGGAAACACCATATATTTT; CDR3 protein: CASSQNAGGSGNTIYF
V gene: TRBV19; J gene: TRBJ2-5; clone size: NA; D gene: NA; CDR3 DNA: TGTGCCAGTAGTATGGGGGCAGCAAAGACCCAGTACTTC; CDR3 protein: CASSMGAAKTQYF
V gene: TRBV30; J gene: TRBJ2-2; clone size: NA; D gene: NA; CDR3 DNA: TGTGCCTGGAGTGTAGGGGGATCCGGGGAGCTGTTTTTT; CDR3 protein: CAWSVGGSGELFF
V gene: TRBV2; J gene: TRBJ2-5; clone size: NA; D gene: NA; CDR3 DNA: TGTGCCAGCAGCCTAGCCTACAAAGAGACCCAGTACTTC; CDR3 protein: CASSLAYKETQYF
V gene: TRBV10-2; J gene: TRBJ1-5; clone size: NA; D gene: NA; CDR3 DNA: TGCGCCAGCAGTGATCGGCGGGGGTCAAGCAATCAGCCCCAGCATTTT; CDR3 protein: CASSDRRGSSNQPQHF
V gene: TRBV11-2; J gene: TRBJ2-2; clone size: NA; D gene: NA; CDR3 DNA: TGTGCCAGCAGCTTAGATGGGAACGGGGAGCTGTTTTTT; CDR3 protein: CASSLDGNGELFF
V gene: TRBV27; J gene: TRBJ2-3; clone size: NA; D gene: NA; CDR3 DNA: TGTGCCAGCAGGAACCGGGACGCCCGGGCCACAGATACGCAGTATTTT; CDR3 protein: CASRNRDARATDTQYF
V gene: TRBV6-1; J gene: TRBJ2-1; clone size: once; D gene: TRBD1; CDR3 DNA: TGTGCCGGCAGGACAGGGGGAAATGAGCAGTTCTTC; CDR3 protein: CAGRTGGNEQFF
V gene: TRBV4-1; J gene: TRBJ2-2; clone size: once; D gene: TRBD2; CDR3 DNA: TGCGCCAGCAGCCAGCGACTTAGCGGGACGAACACCGGGGAGCTGTTTTTT; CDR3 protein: CASSQRLSGTNTGELFF
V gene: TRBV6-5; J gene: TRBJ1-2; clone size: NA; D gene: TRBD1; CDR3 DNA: TGTGCCAGCAGTACAACAGGGGGTTATGGTGGCTACACCTTC; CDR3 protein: CASSTTGGYGGYTF
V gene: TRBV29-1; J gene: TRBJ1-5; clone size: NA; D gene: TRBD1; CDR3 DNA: TGCAGCGTTGGGGACAGCTATCAGCCCCAGCATTTT; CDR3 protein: CSVGDSYQPQHF
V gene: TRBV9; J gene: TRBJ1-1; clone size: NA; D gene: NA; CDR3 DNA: TGTGCCAGCAGCGTAGCTGGGGGCGGGAGAAATACTGAAGCTTTCTTT; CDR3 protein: CASSVAGGGRNTEAFF
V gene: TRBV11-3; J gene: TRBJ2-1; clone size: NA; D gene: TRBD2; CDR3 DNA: TGTGCCAGCAGCTTAGGGGTTAGCGGGAGTAATGAGCAGTTCTTC; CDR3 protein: CASSLGVSGSNEQFF
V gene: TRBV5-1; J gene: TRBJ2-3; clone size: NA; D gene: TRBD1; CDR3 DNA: TGCGCCAGCAGCTCGAAGGAGGGACAGGGACTCGCAGATACGCAGTATTTT; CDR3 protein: CASSSKEGQGLADTQYF
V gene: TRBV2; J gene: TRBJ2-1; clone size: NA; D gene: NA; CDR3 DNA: TGTGCCAGCAGTCGACTAGTGGATGAGCAGTTCTTC; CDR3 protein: CASSRLVDEQFF
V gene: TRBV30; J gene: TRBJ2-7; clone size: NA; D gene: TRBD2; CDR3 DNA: TGTGCCTGGAGGGGGCTAGCGGGACAGTACTTC; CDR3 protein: CAWRGLAGQYF